A single sample is the source of the 28 T cell receptor beta chains below, sequenced in a study of blood T cell repertoires in COVID-19. Assay used: immunoSEQ multiplex PCR; TCRdb lists only in-frame clones, some missing. The sample has about 73,000 clones; about 80% are singletons. The material sequenced was peripheral blood. Receptor source: a woman aged 60-70 years with acute or convalescent COVID-19.

This clone occurred once. The rearrangement links TRBV9 to TRBJ1-3, with D unclear. The CDR3 totals 14 residues. V was clipped by 2 bases and J by 3 bases, with 9 bases between them. In germline, CDR1 is SGDLS, CDR2 YYNGEE. CDR3 in DNA: TGTGCCAGCAGCGTTGATTTGAGTGGAAACACCATATATTTT. Its translation is CASSVDLSGNTIYF.

This CDR3 reads CASSYSVSGGEQYF. CDR3 coding DNA: TGTGCCAGCAGTTACTCAGTCTCCGGGGGAGAGCAGTACTTC. V is TRBV6-5 and J is TRBJ2-7, with D maybe TRBD2 (6 bases). CDR1 is MNHEY and CDR2 is SVGAGI in the germline V gene. The length of the CDR3 is 14 residues. Deletions cut 0 bases from V and 7 bases from J, with 13 bases between.

This clone was picked up one time. V is TRBV2 and J is TRBJ1-5, with D possibly matching TRBD1 (6 bases). The V end was cut by 6 bases, the J end by 5 bases, with 11 bases between. This CDR3 has 13 amino acids. The germline CDR1 and CDR2 sequences are SNHLY and FYNNEI. DNA of the CDR3: TGTGCCAGCAGCGGGACACTATATCAGCCCCAGCATTTT. Protein: CASSGTLYQPQHF.

The chain combines TRBV3-1 (or the pseudogene TRBV3-2) with TRBJ2-1, with TRBD2 identical over 14 bases. J gave up 6 bases and V 4 bases, and 8 bases lay outside the gene matches. The CDR3 has 17 amino acids. Germline lookup yields CDR1 LGHDT and CDR2 YNNKEL (reference sequence). The CDR3 DNA sequence: TGTGCCAGCAGCCTGAGACTAGCGGGGGGGCCCATCAATGAGCAGTTCTTC. Residues: CASSLRLAGGPINEQFF.

In this sample, this clone turned up many times. The chain couples TRBV5-6 to TRBJ2-2; 7 positions agree with TRBD1. The CDR3 is 16 residues long. In germline, CDR1 is SGHDT, CDR2 YYEEEE. V lost 2 bases to trimming and J lost 2 bases; unmatched junction nucleotides: 6. CDR3 protein: CASSLLRTGNTGELFF. CDR3 coding DNA: TGTGCCAGCAGCTTATTACGGACAGGAAACACCGGGGAGCTGTTTTTT. Looking up the rest from reference TRBV5-6 and TRBJ2-2 gives the full variable domain: DAGVTQSPTHLIKTRGQQVTLRCSPKSGHDTVSWYQQALGQGPQFIFQYYEEEERQRGNFPDRFSGHQFPNYSSELNVNALLLGDSALYLCASSLLRTGNTGELFFGEGSRLTVL.

This sequence joins TRBV6-5 and TRBJ1-2; 9 bases are shared with TRBD1. With 6 bases clipped from V and 8 bases from J, the junction kept 7 bases outside the gene matches. CDR1 and CDR2 (germline): MNHEY, SVGAGI. The CDR3 is 13 residues long. The CDR3: CASRGTGPGGYTF. CDR3 in DNA: TGTGCCAGCAGGGGGACAGGGCCCGGGGGCTACACCTTC.

The genes are TRBV3-1 (or the pseudogene TRBV3-2) and TRBJ1-2; D possibly corresponds to TRBD1 (5 bases). Germline values: CDR1 LGHDT, CDR2 YNNKEL (reference sequence). V was cut by 1 base and J by 5 bases, with 17 bases left in between. CDR3 length: 16 amino acids. CDR3 sequence reads: CASSQGANRIGYGYTF. CDR3 in DNA: TGTGCCAGCAGCCAAGGCGCGAACAGGATCGGGTATGGCTACACCTTC.

This clone was recorded many times. The chain recombines TRBV6-4 with TRBJ2-3; 9 bases line up with TRBD2. V lost 4 bases to trimming and J lost 3 bases; unmatched junction nucleotides: 2. This CDR3 has 14 residues. The germline V gene encodes CDR1 MRHNA and CDR2 SNTAGT. CDR3 residues: CASSVAGETDTQYF. As DNA, the CDR3 is TGTGCCAGCAGTGTAGCGGGGGAGACAGATACGCAGTATTTT.

The V and J genes are TRBV6-5 and TRBJ1-1; 7 nucleotides align to TRBD1. The CDR3 totals 14 residues. Per the germline V gene, CDR1 is MNHEY and CDR2 is SVGAGI. V trimming: 6 bases; J trimming: 7 bases; junction bases outside the gene matches: 11. This CDR3 is CASRDDRAPVEAFF. CDR3 DNA sequence: TGTGCCAGCAGAGACGACAGGGCTCCAGTTGAAGCTTTCTTT.

This clone was recorded a few times. The chain couples TRBV7-2 to TRBJ1-2, with TRBD1 matching 11 bases. The V gene's germline CDR1 is SGHTA and CDR2 FQGNSA. This CDR3 contains 16 residues. J gave up 7 bases and V 5 bases, and 12 bases lay outside the gene matches. The CDR3 region is CASSPRDRGSVRGYTF. The CDR3 bases are TGTGCCAGCAGCCCCCGGGACAGGGGGTCCGTTCGTGGCTACACCTTC.

This clone was recorded a few times. The chain employs TRBV20-1 and TRBJ1-1; no firm D call. Trimming cost V 6 bases and J 6 bases, with 11 bases left between them. Per the germline V gene, CDR1 is DFQATT and CDR2 is SNEGSKA (reference sequence). The CDR3 contains 11 residues. The CDR3 region has the DNA TGCAGTGCCACAACCCCGCCTGAAGCTTTCTTT. Its translation is CSATTPPEAFF.

This chain joins TRBV7-9 and TRBJ1-2, with D maybe TRBD1 (5 bases). V was pared by 1 base and J by 2 bases, with 11 bases between. CDR3 length: 15 amino acids. Germline CDR1 SEHNR, CDR2 FQNEAQ (reference sequence). CDR3 residues: CASSLGAGGNYGYTF. Here the CDR3 DNA reads TGTGCCAGCAGCTTAGGGGCTGGGGGGAACTATGGCTACACCTTC. Together with reference TRBV7-9 and TRBJ1-2, the CDR3 gives the full variable domain: DTGVSQNPRHKITKRGQNVTFRCDPISEHNRLYWYRQTLGQGPEFLTYFQNEAQLEKSRLLSDRFSAERPKGSFSTLEIQRTEQGDSAMYLCASSLGAGGNYGYTFGSGTRLTVV.

V is TRBV3-1 (or the pseudogene TRBV3-2) and J is TRBJ2-7, with D perhaps TRBD1 (6 bases). Trimming left V 4 bases short and J 4 bases short, with 20 bases between. This CDR3 is 16 amino acids long. CDR1 is LGHDT, CDR2 YNNKEL, per germline (reference sequence). The CDR3 loop is CASSRTPGTPPYEQYF. CDR3 in DNA: TGTGCCAGCAGCCGAACTCCCGGGACACCCCCTTACGAGCAGTACTTC.

This chain joins TRBV9 and TRBJ1-1; perhaps TRBD1 as D (5 bases). Germline V gene sequence: CDR1 SGDLS, CDR2 YYNGEE. With 2 bases removed from V and 0 bases from J, the gap between germline ends came to 8 bases. CDR3 length equals 14 residues. This chain's CDR3 is CASSVGGMNTEAFF. The CDR3 DNA reads TGTGCCAGCAGCGTCGGGGGGATGAACACTGAAGCTTTCTTT.

The CDR3 DNA reads TGTGCCAGCAGCGTAGGGGGGACAGGGTACTACGAGCAGTACTTC. It translates to CASSVGGTGYYEQYF. V is TRBV9 and J is TRBJ2-7; 9 bases map to TRBD1. Germline CDR1 reads SGDLS; CDR2 reads YYNGEE. J was trimmed by 3 bases and V by 0 bases; bases with no gene match: 4. This CDR3 region has 15 residues.

The V call is TRBV4-2, the J call TRBJ1-5; D possibly corresponds to TRBD1 (5 bases). This CDR3 has 13 residues. V was trimmed by 1 base and J by 11 bases, leaving 12 bases between them. Germline CDR1 LGHNA, CDR2 YNFKEQ. The CDR3 DNA sequence: TGTGCCAGCAGCCAAGTTCCGGGGGAGGCCCAGCATTTT. It yields the protein CASSQVPGEAQHF.

About this clone itself: The junction differs from germline at one of its ends, possibly a read error. The rearrangement links TRBV3-1 (or the pseudogene TRBV3-2) to TRBJ1-1, with a weak D call TRBD1 (6 bases). This CDR3 region has 14 residues. Germline V lookup: CDR1 LGHDT, CDR2 YNNKEL (reference sequence). CDR3 sequence reads: CASSRETGNAEAFF. Written as DNA, the CDR3 is TGTGCCAGCAGCCGAGAAACAGGGAACGCTGAAGCTTTCTTT.

This clone has a handful of counts. CDR3 sequence reads: CASSDPLDRTSNYGYTF. The CDR3 DNA reads TGTGCCAGCAGTGATCCCCTAGACAGGACTTCTAACTATGGCTACACCTTC. This chain connects TRBV2 to TRBJ1-2; a possible D gene is TRBD1 (6 bases). Trimming took 3 bases from V and 0 from J, leaving 17 bases between them. Looked up from germline, CDR1 is SNHLY and CDR2 is FYNNEI. The CDR3 extends over 17 amino acids.

The genes are TRBV5-1 and TRBJ2-1; 7 bases line up with TRBD2. Germline lookup yields CDR1 SGHRS and CDR2 YFSETQ. V lost 0 bases, J lost 4 bases, and 4 bases stayed unmatched. The CDR3 has 15 residues. CDR3 DNA sequence: TGCGCCAGCAGCTTGGTCGGGGGGTTATACAATGAGCAGTTCTTC. Protein: CASSLVGGLYNEQFF.

The rearrangement uses TRBV5-4 and TRBJ1-3, with D possibly TRBD1 on 5 matching bases. Trimming left V 4 bases short and J 3 bases short, with 14 bases between. This CDR3 is built from 15 residues. Germline assignment: CDR1 SGHNT and CDR2 YYREEE (reference sequence). CDR3 coding DNA: TGTGCCAGCAGCCCCTCGGGGGGGGGTGGAAACACCATATATTTT. Translated: CASSPSGGGGNTIYF.

The V call is TRBV19, the J call TRBJ1-5; D might be TRBD1 (6 bases). Trimming took 4 bases from V and 5 from J, leaving 9 bases between them. The CDR3 length is 13 residues. Germline V gene lookup returns CDR1 LNHDA and CDR2 SQIVND (reference sequence). The CDR3 is CASSNYRDQPQHF. The CDR3 coding sequence is TGTGCCAGTAGTAATTACAGGGATCAGCCCCAGCATTTT.

The genes are TRBV18 and TRBJ2-7, with D tentatively TRBD2 (7 bases). The CDR3 spans 16 residues. CDR1 and CDR2 (germline): KGHSH, LQKENI. V was cut by 0 bases and J by 0 bases, with 12 bases left in between. The DNA for the CDR3 is TGTGCCAGCTCACCACCGACGGGGGGCCTCTCCTACGAGCAGTACTTC. Its translation is CASSPPTGGLSYEQYF.

The chain joins TRBV19 to TRBJ2-7; TRBD1 might be the D (6 bases). This CDR3 contains 15 residues. The V gene's germline CDR1 is LNHDA and CDR2 SQIVND (reference sequence). The V and J ends lost 3 bases and 0 bases respectively, with 12 bases between them. CDR3 residues: CASSITQGSSYEQYF. CDR3 coding DNA: TGTGCCAGTAGTATTACACAGGGTTCCTCCTACGAGCAGTACTTC.

The count of this clone is one. CDR3 sequence: CASSSGPQGGADTQYF. The CDR3 region has the DNA TGTGCCAGCAGCTCAGGCCCCCAGGGTGGTGCAGATACGCAGTATTTT. The V call is TRBV7-2, the J call TRBJ2-3, with TRBD1 as a possible D gene (5 bases). Trimming cost V 4 bases and J 4 bases, with 18 bases left between them. Germline V gives CDR1 SGHTA, CDR2 FQGNSA. This CDR3 contains 16 residues. Supplemented by reference TRBV7-2 and TRBJ2-3, the full variable domain reads GAGVSQSPSNKVTEKGKDVELRCDPISGHTALYWYRQSLGQGLEFLIYFQGNSAPDKSGLPSDRFSAERTGGSVSTLTIQRTQQEDSAVYLCASSSGPQGGADTQYFGPGTRLTVL.

The chain employs TRBV5-1 and TRBJ1-1; TRBD1 aligns across 9 bases. The V segment lost 3 bases and the J segment 3 bases; nucleotides outside the gene matches: 12. Germline loops: CDR1 SGHRS, CDR2 YFSETQ. This CDR3 is built from 17 residues. CDR3: CASSSVPGQGGYTEAFF. DNA of the CDR3: TGCGCCAGCAGCTCCGTCCCGGGACAGGGAGGGTACACTGAAGCTTTCTTT.

In its sample, this clone was seen a few times. This sequence joins TRBV5-1 and TRBJ2-2, with D possibly matching TRBD1 (5 bases). V lost 5 bases, J lost 0 bases, and 11 bases lay in between. Germline V CDR1 and CDR2: SGHRS, YFSETQ. The length of the CDR3 is 15 residues. CDR3 in amino acids: CASRIDSANTGELFF. DNA of the CDR3: TGCGCCAGCAGAATTGACAGTGCGAACACCGGGGAGCTGTTTTTT.

This clone was seen a single time. The chain uses TRBV12-3 or TRBV12-4 and TRBJ1-2; D is unresolved. There are 13 residues in the CDR3. The V end was cut by 5 bases, the J end by 6 bases, with 13 bases between. CDR3 sequence: CASSPEWGDGYTF. The DNA of the CDR3 is TGTGCCAGCAGTCCTGAGTGGGGAGATGGCTACACCTTC.

This sequence joins TRBV5-4 and TRBJ1-1, with D unresolved. The germline gives CDR1 SGHNT, CDR2 YYREEE (reference sequence). Trimming removed 0 bases at V and 0 bases at J, with 9 bases between. The length of the CDR3 is 15 residues. CDR3 DNA: TGTGCCAGCAGCTTGGCAGGCGGGATGAACACTGAAGCTTTCTTT. As protein: CASSLAGGMNTEAFF. Drawing the rest from reference TRBV5-4 and TRBJ1-1, the complete variable domain is ETGVTQSPTHLIKTRGQQVTLRCSSQSGHNTVSWYQQALGQGPQFIFQYYREEENGRGNFPPRFSGLQFPNYSSELNVNALELDDSALYLCASSLAGGMNTEAFFGQGTRLTVV.